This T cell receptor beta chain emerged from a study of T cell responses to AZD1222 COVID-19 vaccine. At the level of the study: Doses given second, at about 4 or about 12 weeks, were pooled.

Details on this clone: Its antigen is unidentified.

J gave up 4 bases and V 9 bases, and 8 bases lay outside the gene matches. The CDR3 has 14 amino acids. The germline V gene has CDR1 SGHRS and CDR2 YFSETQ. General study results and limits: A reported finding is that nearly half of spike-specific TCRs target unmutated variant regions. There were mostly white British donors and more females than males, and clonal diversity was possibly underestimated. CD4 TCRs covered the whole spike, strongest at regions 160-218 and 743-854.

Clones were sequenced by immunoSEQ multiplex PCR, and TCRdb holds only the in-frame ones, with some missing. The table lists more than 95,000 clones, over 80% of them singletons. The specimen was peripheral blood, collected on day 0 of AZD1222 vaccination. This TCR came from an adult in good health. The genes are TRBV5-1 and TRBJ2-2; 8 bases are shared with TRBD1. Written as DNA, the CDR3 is TGCGCCACCAAGACAGGGGCGAGCACCGGGGAGCTGTTTTTT. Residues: CATKTGASTGELFF.